These 14 T cell receptor beta chains were all obtained from the same sample, sequenced in a study of prognosis after radiotherapy for stage I lung cancer. The authors amplified TCR beta CDR3 from genomic DNA using two-round multiplex PCR. Primers targeting each individual TRBV and TRBJ gene were applied in first-round PCR. MiXCR was run by TCRdb on the multiplex PCR reads, yielding one entry per CDR3 protein. Here the sample spans tens of thousands of distinct CDR3 sequences, around a quarter being singletons. This specimen was PBMCs, taken before or after stereotactic body radiation therapy (not recorded which). The receptors come from a donor over 45 with non-small cell lung cancer.

In DNA form, the CDR3 reads TGCGCCAGCAGCCAAGTCCCAGATACGCAGTATTTT. Translation gives CASSQVPDTQYF. V is TRBV4-1 and J is TRBJ2-3; no clear D. Germline loops: CDR1 MGHRA, CDR2 YSYEKL. The CDR3 totals 12 residues. V was shortened by 1 base and J by 4 bases, with 3 bases between the two germline ends.

There are a few counts of this clonotype. It may be a read error: a sequence one base away is much more abundant. V and J are TRBV2 and TRBJ1-2; D is undetermined. CDR1 and CDR2 (germline): SNHLY, FYNNEI. CDR3 length: 12 amino acids. The DNA of the CDR3 is TGTGTCAGCAGCTACAGTAACTATGGCTACACCTTC. Amino acid sequence: CVSSYSNYGYTF.

Worth noting for this clonotype: This may come from a read error, since a much larger clone is one base off. V gene TRBV30 combines with J gene TRBJ2-3; 8 positions agree with TRBD2. Trimming at V came to 3 bases and at J to 7 bases, leaving 21 bases not matched to a gene. Germline V gene sequence: CDR1 GTSNPN, CDR2 SVGIG (reference sequence). This CDR3 contains 18 residues. The CDR3 DNA is TGTGCCTGGAGCCTCGGGAGGGAGGGTTGTGGATCCCGTCATACGCAGTATTTT. Encoded protein: CAWSLGREGCGSRHTQYF.

With regard to this clonotype: It may be a read error: a sequence one base away is much more abundant. The chain has TRBV6-2 or TRBV6-3 and TRBJ1-1, with unresolved D. The CDR3 consists of 16 residues. Between the trimmed V and J ends, which lost 5 bases and 2 bases, there was a span of 18 bases. Germline V gene data show CDR1 as MNHEY and CDR2 as SVGEGT. The CDR3 DNA reads as TGTGCCAGCAGTAGCGTTTCTTGGCGGATTAACACTGAAGCTTTCTTT. Translated, it gives CASSSVSWRINTEAFF.

This clonotype was detected only once. This clone may be a read error of a much larger clone one base away. The rearrangement links TRBV6-1 to TRBJ1-3; D ambiguous. V lost 11 bases and J lost 0, with 14 bases in between. Germline CDR1 and CDR2: MNHNS and SASEGT. The CDR3 spans 14 residues. The CDR3 DNA reads TGTGCCTCCCCTTTGGTGGACTCTGGAAACACCATATATTTT. Encoded protein: CASPLVDSGNTIYF.

Note on this clonotype: With a far larger clone one base away, a read error is the likely cause. The chain uses TRBV12-3 or TRBV12-4 and TRBJ2-3; tentatively, D is TRBD1 or TRBD2 (5 bases each). CDR3 size: 15 residues. The CDR3 is CASSETGSSTDAQYF. CDR3 bases: TGTGCCAGCAGTGAAACAGGCTCTAGCACAGATGCGCAGTATTTT.

The chain carries TRBV6-1 and TRBJ2-1; the D gene is possibly TRBD2 (5 bases). Trimming cost V 6 bases and J 9 bases, with 24 bases left between them. This CDR3 comprises 16 residues. The germline CDR1 and CDR2 sequences are MNHNS and SASEGT. The CDR3 DNA sequence: TGTGCCAGCAGAGGGAGAGGACTCCTTAGCCTAACTGAGCAGTTCTTC. The encoded protein is CASRGRGLLSLTEQFF.

Notes on this clonotype: A far larger clone is a single base away, which makes a read error likely. The V and J genes are TRBV7-2 and TRBJ2-7, with D possibly being TRBD1 (6 bases). Germline CDR1 SGHTA, CDR2 FQGNSA. V was pared by 4 bases and J by 5 bases, with 18 bases between. The length of the CDR3 is 15 residues. The CDR3: CASSYRETVFDEQYF. CDR3 DNA sequence: TGTGCCAGCAGCTACAGGGAGACCGTGTTTGACGAGCAGTACTTC.

As concerns this clonotype: A much larger clone lies a single base off, so this may be a read error. V is TRBV7-7 and J is TRBJ2-2, with a possible D match to TRBD2 (5 bases). The V gene's germline CDR1 is SSHAT and CDR2 FNYEAQ (reference sequence). The CDR3 is made up of 16 amino acids. The CDR3 bases are TGTGCTAGCAGCTTACCCCCCCGTGCGAACACCGGGGATCTGTTTTTT. Translation: CASSLPPRANTGDLFF.

This clonotype was counted ten times or more. CDR3 in amino acids: CASSPYRMGNEQFF. The CDR3 nucleotides read TGTGCCAGCAGCCCCTATCGAATGGGGAATGAGCAGTTCTTC. The J gene is TRBJ2-1, the V gene TRBV6-1; D is unresolved. The CDR3 length is 14 residues. The germline V gene has CDR1 MNHNS and CDR2 SASEGT. The V end lost 6 bases, the J end lost 7 bases, and 16 bases lay between the germline ends.

The CDR3 nucleotides are TGTGCCAGCTCACTATATGTTTTCGGGAGCGTCCCTACCTACAATGAGCAGTTCTTC. Translation: CASSLYVFGSVPTYNEQFF. V gene TRBV18 combines with J gene TRBJ2-1; D is perhaps TRBD2 (6 bases). Germline loops: CDR1 KGHSH, CDR2 LQKENI. This CDR3 has 19 amino acids. V lost 4 bases, J lost 2 bases, and 24 bases lay in between.

A word on this clonotype: This may arise from a read error, as a much more abundant clone is one base away. The rearrangement joins TRBV5-1 to TRBJ1-1, with D hard to call. CDR1 and CDR2 from the germline V gene are SGHRS and YFSETQ. The CDR3 length is 15 residues. In nucleotides, the CDR3 is TGCGCCAGCAGCTTGGCTGGTGCGGCGGCCACTGAAACTTTCTTT. Its protein product is CASSLAGAAATETFF.

Worth noting for this clonotype: Relative to the germline gene, one junction end is altered; a read error may explain this. CDR3 coding DNA: TGTGCAAGTAGCAGGACCGGGGATAAGCCCCAGCATTTT. Translation gives CASSRTGDKPQHF. V is TRBV19 and J is TRBJ1-5, with D unclear. The V gene's germline CDR1 is LNHDA and CDR2 SQIVND (reference sequence). There are 13 residues in the CDR3.

This clonotype showed up many times. The genes are TRBV6-1 and TRBJ1-2, with 7 bases identical to TRBD1. CDR1 MNHNS and CDR2 SASEGT come from the germline V gene. Unmatched junction bases numbered 8, after V lost 5 bases and J lost 5 bases. This CDR3 is built from 14 residues. This chain's CDR3 is CASSNRGLRYGYTF. The CDR3 DNA sequence: TGTGCCAGCAGTAACAGGGGCCTGCGTTATGGCTACACCTTC.